Below are 5 T cell receptor beta chains sequenced from a single sample in a study of T cell responses to AZD1222 COVID-19 vaccine. Only in-frame clones appear in the TCRdb table, and some are missing; sequencing was by immunoSEQ multiplex PCR. The profile shows 180,000 or so clones, around 92% of them singletons. The source was peripheral blood, collected 28 days after the second AZD1222 dose. These receptor sequences come from an adult who received the AZD1222 COVID-19 vaccine.

The chain has TRBV18 and TRBJ1-3; no firm D call. The CDR3 length is 16 residues. Germline V gives CDR1 KGHSH, CDR2 LQKENI. The germline V and J ends were trimmed by 5 bases and 0 bases, with 14 bases remaining between them. For the CDR3, the DNA is TGTGCCAGCTCAGCCACCCGGGGTAGCTCTGGAAACACCATATATTTT. It specifies CASSATRGSSGNTIYF.

This clone was counted between two and nine times. V and J are TRBV9 and TRBJ2-7, with no clear D. The V end was cut by 1 base, the J end by 7 bases, with 12 bases between. The CDR3 consists of 13 residues. Looked up from germline, CDR1 is SGDLS and CDR2 is YYNGEE. CDR3 DNA sequence: TGTGCCAGCAGCGTATGGGATGGTGGGGAGCAGTACTTC. It translates to CASSVWDGGEQYF.

The V gene is TRBV3-1 (or the pseudogene TRBV3-2), the J gene TRBJ2-1; D not resolved. V was pared by 1 base and J by 5 bases, with 6 bases between. The CDR3 spans 13 residues. The V gene's germline CDR1 is LGHDT and CDR2 YNNKEL (reference sequence). Here the CDR3 DNA reads TGTGCCAGCAGCCAAGTGGCTAACAATGAGCAGTTCTTC. Encoded protein: CASSQVANNEQFF.

On this clone: Other DNA sequences from this sample encode an identical CDR3 as well. V usage is TRBV18 and J usage is TRBJ1-1; the D is unclear. CDR3 length: 12 amino acids. CDR1 is KGHSH, CDR2 LQKENI, per germline. The germline V and J ends were trimmed by 3 bases and 1 base, with 3 bases remaining between them. As DNA, the CDR3 is TGTGCCAGCTCACCCGGGAACACTGAAGCTTTCTTT. It specifies CASSPGNTEAFF.

This clone has a single count. The chain uses TRBV5-1 and TRBJ2-7, with 10 bases that match TRBD1. The ends lost 4 bases at V and 5 bases at J; junction bases unmatched: 6. The germline V gene has CDR1 SGHRS and CDR2 YFSETQ. This CDR3 has 14 amino acids. The CDR3 DNA reads as TGCGCCAGCAGCGTCACCGGGACAGGGGACGAGCAGTACTTC. The encoded protein is CASSVTGTGDEQYF.